This entry features one TCR beta chain sequence. Its matching antigen is unknown. The CDR3 has 19 residues. V gave up 2 bases and J gave up 0 bases; unmatched junction bases: 9. From germline, CDR1 is KGHSH and CDR2 LQKENI. The source of the sample is a study of cytomegalovirus exposure and HLA in healthy donors. Whole-study results and caveats: In vitro testing confirmed a few CMV-associated chains as specific for CMV antigens.

The PCR had 60 Vbeta and 13 Jbeta primers. Produced via immunoSEQ multiplex PCR; TCRdb's table is partial and in-frame only. The sample lists 100,000 to 150,000 clones, around 87% occurring once. The sequence derives from a woman in her thirties in good health and CMV-seronegative. Sequencing used PBMCs. The chain uses TRBV18 and TRBJ2-7; 14 bases are shared with TRBD2. The CDR3 spells CASSPTPGTSGGSSYEQYF. DNA of the CDR3: TGTGCCAGCTCACCAACACCCGGGACTAGCGGGGGCAGCTCCTACGAGCAGTACTTC.